Sequencing of this TCR beta chain was carried out in a study of cytomegalovirus exposure and HLA in healthy donors. Germline CDR1 MDHEN, CDR2 SYDVKM. This CDR3 contains 15 residues. V shed 6 bases, J shed 2 bases, and the junction held 7 bases outside the gene matches. Study results and caveats: The authors later found TCR association rates varying by HLA locus, with DRB1 most and HLA-C fewest. A list of around 150 TCR beta chains associated with cytomegalovirus was given. Previous analysis showed most TCR beta V segments were productive about 87% or about 30% of the time.

On this clone itself: Its target is unknown.

The PCR ran on 60 Vbeta and 13 Jbeta primers. TCRdb's table, derived via immunoSEQ multiplex PCR, lists solely in-frame clones and lacks some. The sample yields 100,000 or so clones, about 80% seen once. The chain uses TRBV28 and TRBJ2-7; the match to TRBD2 covers 10 bases. The receptor's source is a man between 25 and 39 years old in good health and CMV-seropositive. Material: PBMCs. The CDR3 protein is CASSLGTSEAYEQYF. Written as DNA, the CDR3 is TGTGCCAGCAGCTTAGGGACTAGCGAGGCCTACGAGCAGTACTTC.